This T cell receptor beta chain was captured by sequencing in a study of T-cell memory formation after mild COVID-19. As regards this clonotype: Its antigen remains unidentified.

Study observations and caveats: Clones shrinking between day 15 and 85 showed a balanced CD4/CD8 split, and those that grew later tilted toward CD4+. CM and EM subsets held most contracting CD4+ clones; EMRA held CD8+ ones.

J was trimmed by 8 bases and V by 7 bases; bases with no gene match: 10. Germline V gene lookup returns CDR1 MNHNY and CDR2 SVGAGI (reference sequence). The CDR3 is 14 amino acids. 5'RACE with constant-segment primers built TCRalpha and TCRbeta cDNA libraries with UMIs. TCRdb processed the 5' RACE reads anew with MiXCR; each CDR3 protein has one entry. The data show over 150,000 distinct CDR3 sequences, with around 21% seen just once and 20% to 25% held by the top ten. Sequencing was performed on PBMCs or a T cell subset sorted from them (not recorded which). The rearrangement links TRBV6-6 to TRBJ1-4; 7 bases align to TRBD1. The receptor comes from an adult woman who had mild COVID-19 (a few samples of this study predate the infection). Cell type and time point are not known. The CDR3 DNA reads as TGTGCCAGCACCCCTACAGGGGATCAAGAAAAACTGTTTTTT. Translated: CASTPTGDQEKLFF.